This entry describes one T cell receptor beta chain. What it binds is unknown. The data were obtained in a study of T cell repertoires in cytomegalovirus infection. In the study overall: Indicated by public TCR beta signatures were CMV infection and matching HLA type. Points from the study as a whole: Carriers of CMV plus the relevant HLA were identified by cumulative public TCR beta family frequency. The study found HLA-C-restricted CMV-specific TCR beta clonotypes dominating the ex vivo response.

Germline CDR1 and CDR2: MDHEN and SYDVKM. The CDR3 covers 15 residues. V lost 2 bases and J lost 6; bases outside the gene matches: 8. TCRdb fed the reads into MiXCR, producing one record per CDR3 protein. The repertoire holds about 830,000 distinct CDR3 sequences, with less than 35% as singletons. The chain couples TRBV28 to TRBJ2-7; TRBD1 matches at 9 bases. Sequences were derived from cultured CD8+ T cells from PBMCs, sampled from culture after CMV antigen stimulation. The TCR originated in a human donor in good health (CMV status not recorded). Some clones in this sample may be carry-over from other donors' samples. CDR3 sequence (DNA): TGTGCCAGCAGTTTACCGGGACAGGGCCTTCGCGAGCAGTACGTC. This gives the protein CASSLPGQGLREQYV.